The T cell receptor (beta chain) described here comes from a study of shared clonotypes between healthy human individuals. Across the study: In total, the donors were two women and a few men aged 18 to 49. The study's findings and limits: Specimens sampled were limited to blood, with tissue repertoires likely differing. A small donor pool kept down the genetic and exposure-history diversity that was represented.

The naive CD8 fraction comprised CD45RO-negative cells positively selected for CCR7 and excluded terminally differentiated effector memory CD45RA+ cells. Donors, without exception, were Caucasian adults residing in Nashville, Tennessee. Sequencing used immunoSEQ multiplex PCR; TCRdb keeps in-frame clones, though not all of them. Of roughly 2 million clones listed, 85% to 95% are singletons. Points on this clone: Its antigen is undetermined.

The CDR3 spans 16 residues. J lost 4 bases, V lost 4 bases, and 8 bases had no gene match. Germline V gene sequence: CDR1 SGHAT, CDR2 FQNNGV. The source of this sequence is a young man in good health. What was sequenced was naive CD8+ T cells sorted from blood. The chain recombines TRBV11-2 with TRBJ2-1, with TRBD2 matching over 9 bases. The CDR3 spells CASSSPGGGVYNEQFF. CDR3 coding DNA: TGTGCCAGCAGCTCCCCAGGCGGGGGGGTGTACAATGAGCAGTTCTTC. The variable domain in full, with the rest retrieved from reference TRBV11-2 and TRBJ2-1, is EAGVAQSPRYKIIEKRQSVAFWCNPISGHATLYWYQQILGQGPKLLIQFQNNGVVDDSQLPKDRFSAERLKGVDSTLKIQPAKLEDSAVYLCASSSPGGGVYNEQFFGPGTRLTVL.